A selection of T cell receptor beta chains follows, all from one sample in a study of T cell responses to AZD1222 COVID-19 vaccine. TCRdb keeps only in-frame clones here, not all; method: immunoSEQ multiplex PCR. The repertoire holds roughly 180,000 clones, with approximately 90% as singletons. Sequences were derived from peripheral blood, sampled on day 0 of AZD1222 vaccination. The receptors shown here come from an adult in good health. Both conserved end residues are part of each CDR3. A D gene is named only where the DNA matches it firmly. Expanded clones get a size class; other rows say once, few or many, or leave the size out.

.	.	TRBV7-6	TRBJ1-5	CASSLRHNQPQHF	TGTGCCAGCAGCTTACGTCACAATCAGCCCCAGCATTTT
.	TRBD1	TRBV5-1	TRBJ2-1	CASSPGQGAIDEQFF	TGCGCCAGCAGCCCGGGACAGGGGGCAATCGATGAGCAGTTCTTC
once	.	TRBV28	TRBJ1-1	CASRRTTNTEAFF	TGTGCCAGCAGGCGGACAACGAACACTGAAGCTTTCTTT
.	.	TRBV2	TRBJ1-2	CASSEEGAGYYGYTF	TGTGCCAGCAGTGAAGAAGGGGCAGGCTACTATGGCTACACCTTC
.	.	TRBV28	TRBJ1-2	CASSLSGAYGYTF	TGTGCCAGCAGTTTATCGGGGGCCTATGGCTACACCTTC
.	.	TRBV5-1	TRBJ1-1	CASGPEAFF	TGCGCCAGCGGTCCTGAAGCTTTCTTT
.	.	TRBV21-1	TRBJ2-5	CASSRGLGCGETQYF	TGTGCCAGCAGCAGGGGACTAGGATGTGGAGAGACCCAGTACTTC
.	.	TRBV5-6	TRBJ2-3	CASSQARDSQYF	TGTGCCAGCAGCCAGGCGCGGGATTCGCAGTATTTT
few	.	TRBV7-2	TRBJ2-1	CASSYDRSNEQFF	TGTGCCAGCAGCTACGACAGAAGTAATGAGCAGTTCTTC
.	TRBD2	TRBV25-1	TRBJ2-1	CASRLAGGYNEQFF	TGTGCCAGCCGACTAGCGGGAGGTTACAATGAGCAGTTCTTC
.	.	TRBV19	TRBJ1-2	CASSISLAANYGYTF	TGTGCCAGTAGTATTAGCCTAGCAGCTAACTATGGCTACACCTTC
.	TRBD2	TRBV6-1	TRBJ2-3	CASSEFASGGPADTQYF	TGTGCCAGCAGTGAATTTGCGAGCGGGGGCCCGGCGGATACGCAGTATTTT
.	TRBD1	TRBV5-5	TRBJ2-7	CASRLDRASYEQYF	TGTGCCAGCAGGTTGGACAGGGCCTCCTACGAGCAGTACTTC
.	TRBD1	TRBV28	TRBJ2-2	CASSPTGGKGPYKNTGELFF	TGTGCCAGCAGTCCAACAGGGGGAAAGGGTCCATACAAGAACACCGGGGAGCTGTTTTTT
.	.	TRBV5-6	TRBJ2-7	CASSLNMGTYEQYF	TGTGCCAGCAGCTTAAACATGGGAACCTACGAGCAGTACTTC
.	.	TRBV28	TRBJ1-3	CASILGGSGNTIYF	TGTGCCAGCATCCTAGGTGGTTCTGGAAACACCATATATTTT
.	.	TRBV5-1	TRBJ2-3	CASRHTFPTDTQYF	TGCGCCAGCAGACACACTTTCCCCACAGATACGCAGTATTTT
.	TRBD1	TRBV7-2	TRBJ2-7	CASRLLSGGGEQYF	TGTGCCAGCAGATTACTTTCAGGGGGCGGCGAGCAGTACTTC
.	.	TRBV5-4	TRBJ1-3	CASSLGRGAAGNTIYF	TGTGCCAGCAGCTTGGGGCGGGGAGCGGCTGGAAACACCATATATTTT
.	TRBD1	TRBV7-2	TRBJ2-4	CASSPPGQGGIQYF	TGTGCCAGCAGCCCCCCGGGACAGGGAGGAATTCAGTACTTC
.	.	TRBV28	TRBJ1-3	CASLTGRGNTIYF	TGTGCCAGCCTTACAGGGCGTGGAAACACCATATATTTT
.	TRBD1	TRBV11-2	TRBJ2-7	CASSSETGTGSYEQYF	TGTGCCAGCAGCTCAGAAACCGGGACAGGGTCCTACGAGCAGTACTTC
.	.	TRBV24-1	TRBJ1-1	CATSDPSTGNTEAFF	TGTGCCACCAGTGATCCCTCCACAGGGAACACTGAAGCTTTCTTT
.	TRBD1	TRBV7-9	TRBJ2-3	CASSPGTGFRPSTDTQYF	TGTGCCAGCAGCCCCGGGACAGGGTTCCGACCTAGCACAGATACGCAGTATTTT
.	.	TRBV6-5	TRBJ1-5	CAAPGPRYNQPQHF	TGTGCCGCTCCGGGACCTCGGTACAATCAGCCCCAGCATTTT
.	.	TRBV6-5	TRBJ2-7	CASSGNRDSYEQYF	TGTGCCAGCAGCGGGAACAGGGACTCCTACGAGCAGTACTTC
.	.	TRBV28	TRBJ2-6	CASSTRVGANVLTF	TGTGCCAGCAGTACGAGGGTTGGGGCCAACGTCCTGACTTTC
.	.	TRBV5-1	TRBJ1-1	CASSGGTKTGEAFF	TGCGCCAGCAGCGGGGGGACAAAGACAGGTGAAGCTTTCTTT
.	.	TRBV9	TRBJ1-2	CASSPRQTPRDGYTF	TGTGCCAGCAGCCCCCGACAGACCCCTCGGGATGGCTACACCTTC
.	.	TRBV24-1	TRBJ1-5	CATSEPGSQPQHF	TGTGCCACCAGTGAGCCAGGGAGTCAGCCCCAGCATTTT
.	.	TRBV19	TRBJ1-3	CASSMGGSGNTIYF	TGTGCCAGTAGTATGGGCGGCTCTGGAAACACCATATATTTT
.	.	TRBV6-6	TRBJ2-1	CASSKEGNYNEQFF	TGTGCCAGCAGTAAGGAGGGGAACTACAATGAGCAGTTCTTC
.	.	TRBV30	TRBJ2-7	CAWTSGGGYEQYF	TGTGCCTGGACCTCCGGGGGAGGCTACGAGCAGTACTTC
.	TRBD1	TRBV10-1	TRBJ2-1	CASSLTGAYNEQFF	TGCGCCAGCAGTCTGACAGGGGCCTACAATGAGCAGTTCTTC
.	.	TRBV6-5	TRBJ2-5	CASSYSPATGETQYF	TGTGCCAGCAGTTACAGTCCGGCGACCGGAGAGACCCAGTACTTC
.	TRBD1	TRBV20-1	TRBJ2-3	CSAIDQGAGDTQYF	TGCAGTGCTATTGACCAGGGGGCAGGGGATACGCAGTATTTT
.	.	TRBV27	TRBJ2-7	CASSSQQGKSYEQYF	TGTGCCAGCAGTTCCCAGCAGGGCAAGTCCTACGAGCAGTACTTC
.	.	TRBV4-1	TRBJ1-1	CASSQVRSTEAFF	TGCGCCAGCAGCCAAGTTAGGTCAACAGAAGCTTTCTTT
.	TRBD1	TRBV19	TRBJ1-2	CASSTTTDRGYGYTF	TGTGCCAGTAGTACAACGACCGACAGGGGGTATGGCTACACCTTC
.	.	TRBV28	TRBJ1-2	CASKTRYGYTF	TGTGCCAGCAAGACCCGCTATGGCTACACCTTC
.	.	TRBV11-2	TRBJ1-3	CASSLRYGMLSDTIYF	TGTGCCAGCAGCTTACGGTACGGCATGTTGTCGGACACCATATATTTT
.	.	TRBV6-5	TRBJ2-7	CASSPWGFHEQYF	TGTGCCAGCAGCCCGTGGGGGTTTCACGAGCAGTACTTC
.	.	TRBV5-5	TRBJ2-5	CASSPAPGFQETQYF	TGTGCCAGCAGTCCAGCCCCGGGCTTCCAAGAGACCCAGTACTTC
.	.	TRBV7-7	TRBJ2-2	CASSLEGTGELFF	TGTGCTAGCAGCTTAGAGGGGACCGGGGAGCTGTTTTTT
.	TRBD2	TRBV2	TRBJ2-3	CASSILAGEPHTQYF	TGTGCCAGCAGTATACTAGCGGGGGAGCCTCATACGCAGTATTTT
.	TRBD1	TRBV5-5	TRBJ1-4	CASSIEGAEKLFF	TGTGCCAGCAGCATCGAGGGGGCTGAAAAACTGTTTTTT